One sample yielded the 19 T cell receptor beta chains listed below, sequenced in a study of early T cells in non-severe SARS-CoV-2 infection. Via MiXCR, TCRdb re-called the 5' RACE reads, giving one row per CDR3 protein. Here the sample spans 75,000 to 90,000 distinct CDR3 sequences, around 6% being singletons. Sequencing input: whole blood. The receptors shown here come from an adult who was a healthcare worker with PCR-confirmed SARS-CoV-2 infection or an uninfected control (not recorded which).

Many counts were recorded for this clonotype. The chain joins TRBV6-7 to TRBJ2-7, with D unresolved. TRBV6-7 is designated an ORF whose function remains uncertain. The CDR3 runs to 12 residues. Trimming removed 6 bases from V and 4 bases from J, with 10 bases in between. CDR3 in amino acids: CASRPGNYEQYF. The CDR3 region has the DNA TGTGCCAGCAGACCTGGAAATTACGAGCAGTACTTC.

The table lists this clonotype with a few counts. V gene TRBV29-1 combines with J gene TRBJ1-2; D remains unclear. The CDR3 totals 13 residues. The V and J ends lost 1 base and 3 bases respectively, with 9 bases between them. The germline gives CDR1 SQVTM, CDR2 ANQGSEA. Written as DNA, the CDR3 is TGCAGCGTTGAAGGGGCCACGGACTATGGCTACACCTTC. Amino acid sequence: CSVEGATDYGYTF.

A few counts support this clonotype. The chain uses TRBV5-1 and TRBJ1-6; D is possibly TRBD1 (6 bases). Germline V lookup: CDR1 SGHRS, CDR2 YFSETQ. V lost 5 bases and J lost 7, with 13 bases in between. The CDR3 consists of 14 residues. The chain's CDR3 is CASREDRNNSPLHF. In nucleotides, the CDR3 is TGCGCCAGCAGAGAGGACAGAAACAATTCACCCCTCCACTTT.

This clonotype occurred many times. The CDR3: CASSLSRNNEQFF. CDR3 nucleotide sequence: TGTGCCAGCAGCTTAAGCAGGAACAATGAGCAGTTCTTC. The chain carries TRBV11-2 and TRBJ2-1; D call uncertain. The V end was cut by 2 bases, the J end by 5 bases, with 7 bases between. This CDR3 has 13 amino acids. Germline V gene lookup returns CDR1 SGHAT and CDR2 FQNNGV. Based on the CDR3 plus reference TRBV11-2 and TRBJ2-1, the full variable domain is EAGVAQSPRYKIIEKRQSVAFWCNPISGHATLYWYQQILGQGPKLLIQFQNNGVVDDSQLPKDRFSAERLKGVDSTLKIQPAKLEDSAVYLCASSLSRNNEQFFGPGTRLTVL.

This clonotype occurred a few times. This sequence joins TRBV10-1 and TRBJ1-2, with D perhaps TRBD1 (6 bases). Germline loops: CDR1 WNHNN, CDR2 SYGVQD (reference sequence). The CDR3 extends over 12 amino acids. Trimming left V 11 bases short and J 8 bases short, with 18 bases between. CDR3 in DNA: TGCGCCCGATGGACAGTTACCTACGGCTACACCTTC. Its protein product is CARWTVTYGYTF.

The CDR3 DNA is TGCGCCAGCAGCTTGGCGCCCACGAACACTGAAGCTTTCTTT. Translation gives CASSLAPTNTEAFF. This rearrangement joins TRBV5-1 to TRBJ1-1, with D hard to call. The ends were cut back, 0 bases at V and 1 base at J, with 7 bases in the middle. The CDR3 sequence is 14 residues long. The germline V gene encodes CDR1 SGHRS and CDR2 YFSETQ.

The CDR3 region is CATSGTAVGNNEQFF. CDR3 DNA sequence: TGTGCCACCAGTGGGACCGCGGTTGGGAACAATGAGCAGTTCTTC. The chain recombines TRBV24-1 with TRBJ2-1; D not certain. Germline V gene data show CDR1 as KGHDR and CDR2 as SFDVKD. V lost 5 bases to trimming and J lost 5 bases, with 15 bases between them. This CDR3 spans 15 amino acids.

This clonotype has just a few counts. The CDR3 loop reads CASSAQGYEQYF. The CDR3 DNA reads as TGTGCCAGCAGTGCTCAGGGCTACGAGCAGTACTTC. The rearrangement uses TRBV25-1 and TRBJ2-7; tentative D call: TRBD1 (5 bases). Germline CDR1 MGHDK, CDR2 SYGVNS. This CDR3 contains 12 residues. V lost 4 bases and J 3 bases, leaving 7 bases between the germline ends.

This clonotype was observed a handful of times. The chain carries TRBV28 and TRBJ2-7; 11 bases are a match to TRBD1. The V gene end was trimmed by 5 bases and the J gene end by 4 bases; junction bases not matched to a gene: 7. The CDR3 has 15 residues. From germline, CDR1 is MDHEN and CDR2 SYDVKM. CDR3 nucleotide sequence: TGTGCCAGCAGTCCCCTAGGACAGGGGGCTTACGAGCAGTACTTC. It translates to CASSPLGQGAYEQYF.

This clonotype was found a few times. The chain employs TRBV30 and TRBJ1-2, with a possible D match to TRBD1 (5 bases). This CDR3 region has 13 residues. Per the germline V gene, CDR1 is GTSNPN and CDR2 is SVGIG (reference sequence). V gave up 2 bases and J gave up 3 bases, with 10 bases separating them. The CDR3 spells CAWSWGSDYGYTF. The CDR3 DNA reads as TGTGCCTGGAGTTGGGGCAGTGACTATGGCTACACCTTC. The variable domain in full, completed from reference TRBV30 and TRBJ1-2, reads SQTIHQWPATLVQPVGSPLSLECTVEGTSNPNLYWYRQAAGRGLQLLFYSVGIGQISSEVPQNLSASRPQDRQFILSSKKLLLSDSGFYLCAWSWGSDYGYTFGSGTRLTVV.

The V call is TRBV4-2, the J call TRBJ2-5; 8 nucleotides agree with TRBD2. This CDR3 is 16 amino acids long. V lost 0 bases to trimming and J lost 2 bases; unmatched junction nucleotides: 5. Per the germline V gene, CDR1 is LGHNA and CDR2 is YNFKEQ. CDR3 loop: CASSQDRVAGQETQYF. The CDR3 region has the DNA TGTGCCAGCAGCCAAGATCGGGTAGCGGGGCAAGAGACCCAGTACTTC.

This clonotype occurred many times. The chain is built from TRBV20-1 and TRBJ1-5, with 8 bases matching TRBD1. The CDR3 contains 15 residues. V lost 1 base to trimming and J lost 6 bases; unmatched junction nucleotides: 8. CDR1 DFQATT and CDR2 SNEGSKA come from the germline V gene (reference sequence). The CDR3 loop is CSARGVGRGLQPQHF. The CDR3 region has the DNA TGCAGTGCTAGAGGAGTCGGCAGGGGGCTTCAGCCCCAGCATTTT.

This clonotype has a handful of counts. The V and J genes are TRBV10-2 and TRBJ2-2, with D unclear. The CDR3 spans 14 residues. Deletions cut 1 base from V and 4 bases from J, with 7 bases between. Germline loops: CDR1 WSHSY, CDR2 SAAADI. The CDR3 DNA reads TGCGCCAGCAGTGAGTTGGGTTTCACCGGGGAGCTGTTTTTT. Translation: CASSELGFTGELFF.

This clonotype was recorded a few times. The V gene is TRBV29-1, the J gene TRBJ2-3, with 11 bases lining up with TRBD2. The CDR3 loop spans 16 amino acids. Germline V lookup: CDR1 SQVTM, CDR2 ANQGSEA. J lost 1 base, V lost 6 bases, and 9 bases had no gene match. The CDR3 region is CSVTTSGSSGTDTQYF. The DNA of the CDR3 is TGCAGCGTCACCACTAGCGGGAGCTCAGGCACAGATACGCAGTATTTT.

This clonotype was found a few times. The chain is built from TRBV18 and TRBJ2-7; 7 bases are shared with TRBD1. The CDR3 is made up of 14 amino acids. V was pared by 2 bases and J by 3 bases, with 4 bases of the junction left unmatched. The germline V gene has CDR1 KGHSH and CDR2 LQKENI. The CDR3 DNA follows: TGTGCCAGCTCACCAACAGGGGTCATCTACGAGCAGTACTTC. Translation: CASSPTGVIYEQYF.

This clonotype has more than one count but fewer than ten. J is TRBJ1-2 and V is TRBV5-1; TRBD1 aligns across 9 bases. CDR1 is SGHRS, CDR2 YFSETQ, per germline. V gave up 2 bases and J gave up 7 bases; unmatched junction bases: 3. This CDR3 has 13 amino acids. The CDR3 loop is CASSFGDRAGYTF. The CDR3 DNA reads TGCGCCAGCAGCTTCGGGGACAGGGCTGGCTACACCTTC.

The chain links TRBV29-1 to TRBJ2-2; the D call may be TRBD1 or TRBD2 (6 bases each). The V gene's germline CDR1 is SQVTM and CDR2 ANQGSEA. The V end lost 7 bases, the J end lost 5 bases, and 14 bases lay between the germline ends. CDR3 length equals 13 residues. The CDR3 region is CSAKQGLTGELFF. In DNA, the CDR3 is TGCAGCGCCAAACAGGGACTTACCGGGGAGCTGTTTTTT.

The chain has TRBV2 and TRBJ1-1; TRBD1 aligns across 9 bases. The ends lost 9 bases at V and 11 bases at J; junction bases unmatched: 7. Germline loops: CDR1 SNHLY, CDR2 FYNNEI. This CDR3 has 11 residues. DNA for the CDR3: TGTGCCAGTAGACAGGGGGTGTCGGCTTTCTTT. Protein: CASRQGVSAFF.

The chain links TRBV28 to TRBJ2-6; D is unresolved. The CDR3 is 14 amino acids. V lost 8 bases and J lost 0, with 8 bases in between. Germline CDR1 reads MDHEN; CDR2 reads SYDVKM. The CDR3 DNA sequence: TGTGCCAGCCACCCCCACTCTGGGGCCAACGTCCTGACTTTC. This sequence encodes CASHPHSGANVLTF.